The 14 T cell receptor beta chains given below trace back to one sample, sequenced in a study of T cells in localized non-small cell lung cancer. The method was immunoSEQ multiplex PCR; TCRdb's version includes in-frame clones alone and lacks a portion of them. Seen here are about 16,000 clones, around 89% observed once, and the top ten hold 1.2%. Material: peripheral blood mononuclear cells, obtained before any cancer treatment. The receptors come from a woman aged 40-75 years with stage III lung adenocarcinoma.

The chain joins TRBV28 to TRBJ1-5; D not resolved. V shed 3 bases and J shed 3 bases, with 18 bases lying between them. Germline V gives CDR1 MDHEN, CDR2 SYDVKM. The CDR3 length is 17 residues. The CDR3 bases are TGTGCCAGCAGTTTTAAAGGGTCCAGTTTCATCAATCAGCCCCAGCATTTT. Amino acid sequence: CASSFKGSSFINQPQHF.

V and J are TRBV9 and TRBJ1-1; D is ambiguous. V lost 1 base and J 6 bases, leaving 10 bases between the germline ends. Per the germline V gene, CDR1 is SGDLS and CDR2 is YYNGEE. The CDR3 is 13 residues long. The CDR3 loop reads CASSVWADAEAFF. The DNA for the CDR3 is TGTGCCAGCAGCGTATGGGCGGACGCTGAAGCTTTCTTT.

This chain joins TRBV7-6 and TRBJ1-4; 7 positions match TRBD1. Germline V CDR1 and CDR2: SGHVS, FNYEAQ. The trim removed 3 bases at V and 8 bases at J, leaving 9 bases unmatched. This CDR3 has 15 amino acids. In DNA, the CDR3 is TGTGCCAGCAGCTTGACAGGGTCTACTGGGGAAAAACTGTTTTTT. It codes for CASSLTGSTGEKLFF. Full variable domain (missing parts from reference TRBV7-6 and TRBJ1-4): GAGVSQSPRYKVTKRGQDVALRCDPISGHVSLYWYRQALGQGPEFLTYFNYEAQQDKSGLPNDRFSAERPEGSISTLTIQRTEQRDSAMYRCASSLTGSTGEKLFFGSGTQLSVL.

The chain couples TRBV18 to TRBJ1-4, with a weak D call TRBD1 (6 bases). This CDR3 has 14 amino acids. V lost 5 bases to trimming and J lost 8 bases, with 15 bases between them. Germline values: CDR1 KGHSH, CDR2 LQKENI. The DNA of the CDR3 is TGTGCCAGCTCATCAACAGGGATGCGCGAAAAACTGTTTTTT. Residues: CASSSTGMREKLFF.

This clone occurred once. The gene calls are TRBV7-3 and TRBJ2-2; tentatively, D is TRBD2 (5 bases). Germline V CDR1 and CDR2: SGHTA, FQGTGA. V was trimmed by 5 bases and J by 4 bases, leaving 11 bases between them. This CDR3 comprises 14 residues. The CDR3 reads CASSPRGLTGELFF. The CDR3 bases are TGTGCCAGCAGCCCCCGCGGGCTCACCGGGGAGCTGTTTTTT.

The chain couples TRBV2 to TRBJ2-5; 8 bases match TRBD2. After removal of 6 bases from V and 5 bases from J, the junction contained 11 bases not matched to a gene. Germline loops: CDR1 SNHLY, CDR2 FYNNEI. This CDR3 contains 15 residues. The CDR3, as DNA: TGTGCCAGCAGCTCTGAGGGCGGGGGGACCGAGACCCAGTACTTC. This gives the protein CASSSEGGGTETQYF.

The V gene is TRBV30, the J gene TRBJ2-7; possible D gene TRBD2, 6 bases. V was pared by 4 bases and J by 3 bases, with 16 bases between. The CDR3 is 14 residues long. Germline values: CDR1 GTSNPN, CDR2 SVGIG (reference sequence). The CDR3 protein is CAWTRGASGYEQYF. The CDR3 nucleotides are TGTGCCTGGACGCGGGGTGCCTCAGGCTACGAGCAGTACTTC.

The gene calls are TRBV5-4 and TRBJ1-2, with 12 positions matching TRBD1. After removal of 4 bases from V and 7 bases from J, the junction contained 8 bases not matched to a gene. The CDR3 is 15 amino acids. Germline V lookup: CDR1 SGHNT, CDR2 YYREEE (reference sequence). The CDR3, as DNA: TGTGCCAGCAGCGCCCGGGACAGGGGGCCAGGTGGCTACACCTTC. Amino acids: CASSARDRGPGGYTF.

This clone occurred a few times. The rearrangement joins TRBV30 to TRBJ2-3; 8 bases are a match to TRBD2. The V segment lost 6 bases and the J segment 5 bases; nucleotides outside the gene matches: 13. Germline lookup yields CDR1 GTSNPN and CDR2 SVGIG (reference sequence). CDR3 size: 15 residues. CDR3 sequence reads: CACGWGLAGRDTQYF. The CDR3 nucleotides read TGTGCCTGTGGTTGGGGATTAGCGGGGAGAGATACGCAGTATTTT.

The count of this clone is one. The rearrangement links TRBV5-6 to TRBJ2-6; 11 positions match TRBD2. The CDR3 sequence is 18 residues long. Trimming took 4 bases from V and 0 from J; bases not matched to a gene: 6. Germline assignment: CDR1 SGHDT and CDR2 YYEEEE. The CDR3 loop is CASSPLAGGHSGANVLTF. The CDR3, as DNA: TGTGCCAGCAGCCCGCTAGCGGGAGGCCACTCTGGGGCCAACGTCCTGACTTTC.

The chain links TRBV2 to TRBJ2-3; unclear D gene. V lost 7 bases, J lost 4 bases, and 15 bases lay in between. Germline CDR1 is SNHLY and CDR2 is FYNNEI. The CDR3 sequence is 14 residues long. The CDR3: CASIQSAFADTQYF. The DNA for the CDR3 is TGTGCCAGCATTCAGAGCGCTTTCGCAGATACGCAGTATTTT.

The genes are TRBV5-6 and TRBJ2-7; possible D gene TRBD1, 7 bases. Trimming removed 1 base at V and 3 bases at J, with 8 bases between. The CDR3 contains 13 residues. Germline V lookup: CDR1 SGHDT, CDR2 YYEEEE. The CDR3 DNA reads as TGTGCCAGCAGCTTGCAGGGGGGCTACGAGCAGTACTTC. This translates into CASSLQGGYEQYF.

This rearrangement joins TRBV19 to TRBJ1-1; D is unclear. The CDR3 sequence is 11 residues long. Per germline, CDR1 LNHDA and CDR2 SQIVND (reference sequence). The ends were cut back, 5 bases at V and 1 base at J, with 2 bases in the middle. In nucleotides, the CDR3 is TGTGCCAGTAGTGGGAACACTGAAGCTTTCTTT. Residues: CASSGNTEAFF.

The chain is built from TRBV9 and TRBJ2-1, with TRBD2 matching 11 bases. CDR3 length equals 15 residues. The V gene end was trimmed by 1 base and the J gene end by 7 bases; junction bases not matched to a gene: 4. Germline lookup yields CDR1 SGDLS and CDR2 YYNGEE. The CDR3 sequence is CASSVTSGGGNEQFF. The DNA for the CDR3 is TGTGCCAGCAGCGTAACTAGCGGGGGCGGGAATGAGCAGTTCTTC.